The 2 T cell receptor beta chains below come from one sample, sequenced in a study of control samples from healthy donors and cancer patients. The repertoire was sequenced with immunoSEQ multiplex PCR; TCRdb's copy has only in-frame clones and lacks some. The repertoire holds under 200,000 clones, 93% seen once, with about 4% in the top ten. Source material: blood. The source is a woman between 55 and 75 years old in good health.

J is TRBJ1-5 and V is TRBV7-2, with D unclear. The CDR3 spans 15 residues. Germline CDR1 and CDR2: SGHTA and FQGNSA. Trimming left V 3 bases short and J 0 bases short, with 9 bases between. The CDR3 reads CASSFGDPSNQPQHF. CDR3 DNA sequence: TGTGCCAGCAGCTTTGGGGATCCTAGCAATCAGCCCCAGCATTTT.

This clone was counted a single time. The chain uses TRBV10-3 and TRBJ1-3; tentatively, D is TRBD1 (5 bases). Trimming left V 5 bases short and J 0 bases short, with 17 bases between. This CDR3 region has 17 residues. Germline assignment: CDR1 ENHRY and CDR2 SYGVKD. CDR3 loop: CAISPIWDASSGNTIYF. The CDR3 DNA reads TGTGCCATCAGTCCTATATGGGACGCTAGCTCTGGAAACACCATATATTTT.